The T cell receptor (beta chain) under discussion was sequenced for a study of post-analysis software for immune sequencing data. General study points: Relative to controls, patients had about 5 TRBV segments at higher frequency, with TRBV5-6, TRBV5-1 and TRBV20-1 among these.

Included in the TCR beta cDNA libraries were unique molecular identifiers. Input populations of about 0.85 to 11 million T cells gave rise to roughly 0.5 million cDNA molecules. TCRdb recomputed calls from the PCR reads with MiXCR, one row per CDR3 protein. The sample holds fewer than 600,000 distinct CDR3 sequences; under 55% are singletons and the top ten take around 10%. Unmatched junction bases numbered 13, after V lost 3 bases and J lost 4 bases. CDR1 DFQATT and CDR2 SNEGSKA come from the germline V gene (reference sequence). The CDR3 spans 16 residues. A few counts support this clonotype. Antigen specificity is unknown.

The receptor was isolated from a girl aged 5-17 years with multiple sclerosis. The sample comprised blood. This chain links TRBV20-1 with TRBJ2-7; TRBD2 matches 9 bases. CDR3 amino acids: CSASYSSGRLGYEQYF. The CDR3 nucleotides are TGCAGTGCTAGTTATTCCAGCGGGAGGCTTGGGTACGAGCAGTACTTC.